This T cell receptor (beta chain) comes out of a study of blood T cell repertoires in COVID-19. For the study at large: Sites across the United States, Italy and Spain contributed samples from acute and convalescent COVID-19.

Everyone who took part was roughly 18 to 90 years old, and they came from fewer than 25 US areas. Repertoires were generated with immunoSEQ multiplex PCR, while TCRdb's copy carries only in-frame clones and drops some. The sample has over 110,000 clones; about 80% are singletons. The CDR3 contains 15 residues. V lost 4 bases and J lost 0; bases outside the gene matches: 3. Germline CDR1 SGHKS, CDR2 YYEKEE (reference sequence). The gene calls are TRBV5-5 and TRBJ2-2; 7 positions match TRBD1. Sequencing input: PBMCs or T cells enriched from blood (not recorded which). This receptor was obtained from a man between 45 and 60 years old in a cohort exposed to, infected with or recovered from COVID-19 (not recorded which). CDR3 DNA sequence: TGTGCCAGCAGCCCTACAGGGGCGAACACCGGGGAGCTGTTTTTT. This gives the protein CASSPTGANTGELFF.